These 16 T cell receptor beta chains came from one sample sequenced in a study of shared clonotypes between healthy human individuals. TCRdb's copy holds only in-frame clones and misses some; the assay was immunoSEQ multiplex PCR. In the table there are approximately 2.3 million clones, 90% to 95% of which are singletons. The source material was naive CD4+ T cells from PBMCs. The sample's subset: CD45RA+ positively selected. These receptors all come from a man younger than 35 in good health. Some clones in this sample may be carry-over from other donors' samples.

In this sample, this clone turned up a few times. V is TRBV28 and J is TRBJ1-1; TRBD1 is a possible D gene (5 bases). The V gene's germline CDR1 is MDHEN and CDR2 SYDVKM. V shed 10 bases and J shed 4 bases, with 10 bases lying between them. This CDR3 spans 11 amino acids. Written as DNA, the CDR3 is TGTGCCACCTGGGGGGGCACTGAAGCTTTCTTT. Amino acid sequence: CATWGGTEAFF.

Here the CDR3 reads CSAAARYF. The DNA for the CDR3 is TGCAGTGCTGCCGCTCGGTACTTC. V is TRBV20-1 and J is TRBJ2-4; D is unresolved. Germline CDR1 and CDR2: DFQATT and SNEGSKA (reference sequence). The CDR3 has 8 amino acids. The V gene lost 5 bases and the J gene lost 15 bases, with 8 bases spanning the gap.

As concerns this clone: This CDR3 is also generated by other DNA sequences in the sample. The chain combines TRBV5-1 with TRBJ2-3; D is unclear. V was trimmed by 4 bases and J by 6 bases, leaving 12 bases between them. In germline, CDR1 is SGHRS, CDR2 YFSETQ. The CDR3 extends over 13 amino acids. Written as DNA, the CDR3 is TGCGCCAGCAGCCTAACTGGGTCGGATACGCAGTATTTT. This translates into CASSLTGSDTQYF.

CDR3 sequence: CASSGRRGWETQYF. The CDR3 coding sequence is TGTGCCAGCAGTGGGAGAAGGGGGTGGGAGACCCAGTACTTC. This chain joins TRBV2 and TRBJ2-5; perhaps TRBD1 as D (6 bases). Trimming took 4 bases from V and 5 from J, leaving 14 bases between them. Germline CDR1 and CDR2: SNHLY and FYNNEI. The CDR3 totals 14 residues.

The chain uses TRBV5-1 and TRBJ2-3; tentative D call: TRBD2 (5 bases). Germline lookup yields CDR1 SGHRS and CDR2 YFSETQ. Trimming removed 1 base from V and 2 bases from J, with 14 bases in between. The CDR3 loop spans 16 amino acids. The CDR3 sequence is CASSLRGLYPTDTQYF. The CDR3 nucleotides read TGCGCCAGCAGCTTGAGAGGACTTTACCCCACAGATACGCAGTATTTT.

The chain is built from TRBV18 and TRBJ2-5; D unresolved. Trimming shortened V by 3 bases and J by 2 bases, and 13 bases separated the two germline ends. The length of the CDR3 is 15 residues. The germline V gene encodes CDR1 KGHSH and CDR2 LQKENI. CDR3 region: CASSPGLLSQETQYF. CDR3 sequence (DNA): TGTGCCAGCTCACCTGGGCTACTTAGTCAAGAGACCCAGTACTTC. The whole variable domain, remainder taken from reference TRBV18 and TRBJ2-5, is NAGVMQNPRHLVRRRGQEARLRCSPMKGHSHVYWYRQLPEEGLKFMVYLQKENIIDESGMPKERFSAEFPKEGPSILRIQQVVRGDSAAYFCASSPGLLSQETQYFGPGTRLLVL.

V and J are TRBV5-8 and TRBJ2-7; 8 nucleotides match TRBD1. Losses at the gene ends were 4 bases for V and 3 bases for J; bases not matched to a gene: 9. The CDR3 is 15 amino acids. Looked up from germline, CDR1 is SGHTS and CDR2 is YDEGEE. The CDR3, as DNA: TGTGCCAGCAGCCCGCGGACAGGGACTTACTACGAGCAGTACTTC. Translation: CASSPRTGTYYEQYF.

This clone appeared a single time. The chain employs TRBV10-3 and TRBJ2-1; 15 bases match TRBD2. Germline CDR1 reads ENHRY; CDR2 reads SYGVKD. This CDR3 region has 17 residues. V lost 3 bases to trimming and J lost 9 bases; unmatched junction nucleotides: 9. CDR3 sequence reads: CAISDPGLAGGTAEQFF. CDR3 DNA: TGTGCCATCAGTGACCCGGGACTAGCGGGAGGCACAGCTGAGCAGTTCTTC.

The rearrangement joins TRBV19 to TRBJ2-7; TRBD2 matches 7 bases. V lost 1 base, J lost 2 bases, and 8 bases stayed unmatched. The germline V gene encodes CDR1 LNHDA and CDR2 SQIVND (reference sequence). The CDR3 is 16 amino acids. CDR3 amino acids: CASSIGASGAPYEQYF. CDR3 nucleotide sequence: TGTGCCAGTAGTATAGGGGCTAGCGGAGCTCCCTACGAGCAGTACTTC.

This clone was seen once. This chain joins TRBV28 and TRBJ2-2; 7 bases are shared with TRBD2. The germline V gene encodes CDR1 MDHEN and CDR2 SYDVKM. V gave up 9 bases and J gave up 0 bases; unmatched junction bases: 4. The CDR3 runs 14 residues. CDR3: CASWTRANTGELFF. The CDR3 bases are TGTGCCAGTTGGACTAGGGCGAACACCGGGGAGCTGTTTTTT. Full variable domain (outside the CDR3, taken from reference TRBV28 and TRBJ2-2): DVKVTQSSRYLVKRTGEKVFLECVQDMDHENMFWYRQDPGLGLRLIYFSYDVKMKEKGDIPEGYSVSREKKERFSLILESASTNQTSMYLCASWTRANTGELFFGEGSRLTVL.

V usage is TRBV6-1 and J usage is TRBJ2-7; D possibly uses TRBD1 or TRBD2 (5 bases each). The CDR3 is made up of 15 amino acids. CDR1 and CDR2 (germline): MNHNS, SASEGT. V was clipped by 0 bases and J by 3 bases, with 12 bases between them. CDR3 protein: CASSEARGRNYEQYF. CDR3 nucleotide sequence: TGTGCCAGCAGTGAAGCGAGGGGAAGGAACTACGAGCAGTACTTC.

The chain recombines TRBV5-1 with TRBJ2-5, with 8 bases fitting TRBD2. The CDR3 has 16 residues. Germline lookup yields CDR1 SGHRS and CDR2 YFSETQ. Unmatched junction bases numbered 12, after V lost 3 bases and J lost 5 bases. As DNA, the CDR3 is TGCGCCAGCAGCTCGGACTCGAGACTAGCGAGGGAGACCCAGTACTTC. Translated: CASSSDSRLARETQYF.

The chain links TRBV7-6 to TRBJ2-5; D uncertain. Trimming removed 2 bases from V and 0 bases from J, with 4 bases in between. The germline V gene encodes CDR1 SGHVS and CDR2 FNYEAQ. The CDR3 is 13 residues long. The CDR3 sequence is CASSLIHQETQYF. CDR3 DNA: TGTGCCAGCAGCTTAATCCACCAAGAGACCCAGTACTTC.

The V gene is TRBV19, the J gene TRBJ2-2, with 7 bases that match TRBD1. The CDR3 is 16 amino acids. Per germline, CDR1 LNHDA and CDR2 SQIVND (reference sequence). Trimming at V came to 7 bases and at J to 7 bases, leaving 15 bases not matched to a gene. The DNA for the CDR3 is TGTGCCAGTACCGTCCAGGGGTTCGGACAGGTCGGGGAGCTGTTTTTT. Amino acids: CASTVQGFGQVGELFF.

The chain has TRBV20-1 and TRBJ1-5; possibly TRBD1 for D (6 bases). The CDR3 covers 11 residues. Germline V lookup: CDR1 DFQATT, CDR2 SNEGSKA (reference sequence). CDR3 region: CRAGGNQPQHF. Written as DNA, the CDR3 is TGCAGGGCAGGGGGCAATCAGCCCCAGCATTTT.

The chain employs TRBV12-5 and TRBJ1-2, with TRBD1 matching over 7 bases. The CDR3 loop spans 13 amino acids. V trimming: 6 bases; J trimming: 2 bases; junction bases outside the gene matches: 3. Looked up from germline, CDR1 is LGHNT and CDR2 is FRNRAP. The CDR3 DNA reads TGTGCTAGTGGGAAGACAGGGAACTATGGCTACACCTTC. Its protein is CASGKTGNYGYTF.